This TCR beta chain was sequenced for a study of T cells in Graves' hyperthyroidism and ophthalmopathy. Fresh peripheral blood, 9.5 to 10 ml of it, supplied the PBMCs. This clonotype occurred many times. Its target is not known. The CDR3 regions of TCR beta were amplified from RNA transcripts. HTBI primers drove first-round RT-PCR of the TCR CDR3. MiXCR, run by TCRdb on the multiplex PCR reads, gives a single entry per CDR3 protein. The sample carries roughly 350,000 distinct CDR3 sequences, about 14% recorded once. CDR1 SGHTA and CDR2 FQGTGA come from the germline V gene. CDR3 length equals 11 residues. Trimming removed 1 base from V and 12 bases from J, with 7 bases in between. The study's findings and limits: Researchers found most expanded thyroid clonotypes above 0.001 in blood as well.

Sequenced input: blood. This TCR derives from a woman aged 25 to 45 with Graves' ophthalmopathy. V usage is TRBV7-3 and J usage is TRBJ2-1, with unresolved D. CDR3 sequence: CASSLSGSQFF. DNA of the CDR3: TGTGCCAGCAGCTTAAGTGGGTCGCAGTTCTTC.